This TCR beta chain derives from a study of T cell responses to AZD1222 COVID-19 vaccine. About this clone itself: Its antigen is not identified.

Germline V CDR1 and CDR2: SGHTA, FQGNSA. Trimming stripped 2 bases from V and 9 bases from J, with 7 bases between. There are 12 residues in the CDR3. Clones were sequenced by immunoSEQ multiplex PCR, and TCRdb holds only the in-frame ones, with some missing. This sample has 95,000 to 150,000 clones, with 86% found just once. Study-wide points: Clonal diversity may have been underestimated, and the donors were mostly white British, with more females than males. There were repertoire samples only from the period after the peak T cell response. Spike-specific TCR breadth and depth grew following two AZD1222 doses.

This clonotype was obtained from an adult in good health. The chain joins TRBV7-2 to TRBJ2-2; D gene uncertain. The sample in question was peripheral blood, obtained on day 0 of AZD1222 vaccination. CDR3 in DNA: TGTGCCAGCAGCTTACAAGGCCGGGAGCTGTTTTTT. Translation: CASSLQGRELFF.